This T cell receptor (beta chain) was recorded in a study of tumor-infiltrating lymphocytes in primary liver carcinoma. Study results and caveats: Bulk unsorted sampling precluded comparing CD4+ and CD8+ repertoires.

This clonotype was detected a few times. The antigen is not known. One junction end disagrees with the germline gene, perhaps due to a read error. Germline DNA was also extracted, while the blood RNA originated from unsorted whole blood. Total RNA (around 500 ng) served as template for TCR beta cDNA synthesis primed by a constant-region primer. Each TCR beta library was derived from three nested multiplex PCR rounds that employed slightly modified ARM-PCR. The first two PCR rounds used TRBV1-TRBV30 primers with a Cbeta primer, approximately 9 cycles each. Via MiXCR, TCRdb re-called the multiplex PCR reads, giving one row per CDR3 protein. The data hold approximately 340,000 distinct CDR3 sequences, with less than 70% observed a single time. The V gene's germline CDR1 is LGHNT and CDR2 FRNRAP. This CDR3 spans 18 amino acids.

Sequenced sample: peripheral blood. The TCR was taken from a man aged 35-49 years with primary liver carcinoma and hepatitis B virus infection. The chain joins TRBV12-5 to TRBJ2-3; 11 bases map to TRBD2. The CDR3 bases are TGTGCTAATGGTTTGGGGGGACTAGCGGCTGCCTTCACAGATACGCAGTATTTT. It is translated as CANGLGGLAAAFTDTQYF. The complete variable domain, with remaining parts taken from reference TRBV12-5 and TRBJ2-3, reads DARVTQTPRHKVTEMGQEVTMRCQPILGHNTVFWYRQTMMQGLELLAYFRNRAPLDDSGMPKDRFSAEMPDATLATLKIQPSEPRDSAVYFCANGLGGLAAAFTDTQYFGPGTRLTVL.